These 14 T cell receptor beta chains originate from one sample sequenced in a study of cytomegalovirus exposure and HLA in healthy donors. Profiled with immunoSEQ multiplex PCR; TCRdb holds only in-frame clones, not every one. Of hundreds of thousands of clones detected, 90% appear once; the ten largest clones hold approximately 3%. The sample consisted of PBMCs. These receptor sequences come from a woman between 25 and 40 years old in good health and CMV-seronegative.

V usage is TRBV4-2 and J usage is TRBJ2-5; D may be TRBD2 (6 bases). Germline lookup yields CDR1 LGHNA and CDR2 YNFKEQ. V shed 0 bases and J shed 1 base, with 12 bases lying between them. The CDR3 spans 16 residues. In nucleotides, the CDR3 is TGTGCCAGCAGCCAAGAGAGTCTAGCGACCCAAGAGACCCAGTACTTC. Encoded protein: CASSQESLATQETQYF.

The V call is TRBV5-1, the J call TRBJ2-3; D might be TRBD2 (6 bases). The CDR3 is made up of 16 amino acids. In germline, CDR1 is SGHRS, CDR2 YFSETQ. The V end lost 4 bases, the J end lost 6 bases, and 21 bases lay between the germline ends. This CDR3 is CASSPAGQGRSDTQYF. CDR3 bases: TGCGCCAGCAGCCCAGCGGGTCAGGGAAGGTCTGATACGCAGTATTTT.

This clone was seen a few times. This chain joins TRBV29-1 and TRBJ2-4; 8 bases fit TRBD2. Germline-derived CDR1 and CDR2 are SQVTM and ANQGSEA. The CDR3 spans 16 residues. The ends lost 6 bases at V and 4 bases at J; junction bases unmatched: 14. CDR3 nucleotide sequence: TGCAGCGTCTCCCGTGGTAGCGGGGAAAGAAAAAACATTCAGTACTTC. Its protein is CSVSRGSGERKNIQYF. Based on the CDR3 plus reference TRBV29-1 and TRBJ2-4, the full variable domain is SAVISQKPSRDICQRGTSLTIQCQVDSQVTMMFWYRQQPGQSLTLIATANQGSEATYESGFVIDKFPISRPNLTFSTLTVSNMSPEDSSIYLCSVSRGSGERKNIQYFGAGTRLSVL.

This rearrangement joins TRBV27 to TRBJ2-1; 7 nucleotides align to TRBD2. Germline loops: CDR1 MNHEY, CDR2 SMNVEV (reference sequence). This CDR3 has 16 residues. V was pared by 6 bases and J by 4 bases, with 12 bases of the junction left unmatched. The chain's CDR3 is CASSPAGSGFYNEQFF. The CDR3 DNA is TGTGCCAGCAGCCCCGCGGGTAGCGGGTTTTACAATGAGCAGTTCTTC.

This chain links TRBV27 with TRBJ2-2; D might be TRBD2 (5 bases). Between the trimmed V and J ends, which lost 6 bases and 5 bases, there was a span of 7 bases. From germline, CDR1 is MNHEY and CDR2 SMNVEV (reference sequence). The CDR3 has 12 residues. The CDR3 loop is CASRVATGELFF. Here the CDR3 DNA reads TGTGCCAGCAGAGTAGCGACCGGGGAGCTGTTTTTT.

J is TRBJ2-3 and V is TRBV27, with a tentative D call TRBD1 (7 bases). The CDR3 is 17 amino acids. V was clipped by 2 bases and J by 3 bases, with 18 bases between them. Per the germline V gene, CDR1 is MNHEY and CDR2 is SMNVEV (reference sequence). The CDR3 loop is CASSLEGAPGDTDTQYF. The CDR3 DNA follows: TGTGCCAGCAGTTTAGAGGGGGCGCCGGGAGATACAGATACGCAGTATTTT.

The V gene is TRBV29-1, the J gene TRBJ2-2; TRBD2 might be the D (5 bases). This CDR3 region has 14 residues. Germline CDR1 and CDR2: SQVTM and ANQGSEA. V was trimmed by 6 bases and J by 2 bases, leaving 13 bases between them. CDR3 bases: TGCAGCGTCAATGCCGGGGTTAACACCGGGGAGCTGTTTTTT. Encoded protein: CSVNAGVNTGELFF.

DNA of the CDR3: TGTGCCAGTAGTTGGGCCCAAGACTATGGCTACACCTTC. This gives the protein CASSWAQDYGYTF. The chain has TRBV19 and TRBJ1-2, with D unclear. CDR3 size: 13 residues. The V end was cut by 5 bases, the J end by 3 bases, with 10 bases between. Germline V gene sequence: CDR1 LNHDA, CDR2 SQIVND (reference sequence).

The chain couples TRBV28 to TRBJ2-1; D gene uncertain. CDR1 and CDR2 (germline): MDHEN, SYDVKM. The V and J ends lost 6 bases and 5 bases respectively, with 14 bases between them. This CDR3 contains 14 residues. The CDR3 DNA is TGTGCCAGCAGCAGACCGACTCCCAACAATGAGCAGTTCTTC. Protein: CASSRPTPNNEQFF.

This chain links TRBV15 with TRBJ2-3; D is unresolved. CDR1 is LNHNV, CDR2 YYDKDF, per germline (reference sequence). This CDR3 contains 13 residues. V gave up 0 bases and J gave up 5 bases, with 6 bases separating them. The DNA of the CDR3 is TGTGCCACCAGCAGAGATCTGGGAGATACGCAGTATTTT. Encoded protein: CATSRDLGDTQYF.

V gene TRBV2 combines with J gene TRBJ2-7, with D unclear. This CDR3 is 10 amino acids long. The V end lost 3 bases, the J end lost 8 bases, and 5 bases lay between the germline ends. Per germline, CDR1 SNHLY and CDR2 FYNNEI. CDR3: CASSDAQQYF. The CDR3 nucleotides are TGTGCCAGCAGTGACGCCCAGCAGTACTTC.

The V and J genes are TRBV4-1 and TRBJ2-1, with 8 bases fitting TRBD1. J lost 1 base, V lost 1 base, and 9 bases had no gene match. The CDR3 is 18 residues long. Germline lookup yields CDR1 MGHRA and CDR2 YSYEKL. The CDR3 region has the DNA TGCGCCAGCAGCCAAGGGGGACCGGGACAGGTGTCCTACAATGAGCAGTTCTTC. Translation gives CASSQGGPGQVSYNEQFF.

CDR3 nucleotide sequence: TGTGCCAGCGCGACTAGCGCCTTCTACGAGCAGTACTTC. This gives the protein CASATSAFYEQYF. V gene TRBV27 combines with J gene TRBJ2-7; 8 bases match TRBD2. J gave up 3 bases and V 8 bases, and 6 bases lay outside the gene matches. In germline, CDR1 is MNHEY, CDR2 SMNVEV (reference sequence). The length of the CDR3 is 13 residues.

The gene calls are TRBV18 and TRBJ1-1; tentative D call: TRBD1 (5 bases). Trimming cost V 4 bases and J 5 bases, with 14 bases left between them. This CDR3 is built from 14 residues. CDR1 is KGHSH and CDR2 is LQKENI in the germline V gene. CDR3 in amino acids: CASSRTVGETEAFF. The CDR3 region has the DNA TGTGCCAGCTCACGGACGGTGGGGGAAACTGAAGCTTTCTTT.